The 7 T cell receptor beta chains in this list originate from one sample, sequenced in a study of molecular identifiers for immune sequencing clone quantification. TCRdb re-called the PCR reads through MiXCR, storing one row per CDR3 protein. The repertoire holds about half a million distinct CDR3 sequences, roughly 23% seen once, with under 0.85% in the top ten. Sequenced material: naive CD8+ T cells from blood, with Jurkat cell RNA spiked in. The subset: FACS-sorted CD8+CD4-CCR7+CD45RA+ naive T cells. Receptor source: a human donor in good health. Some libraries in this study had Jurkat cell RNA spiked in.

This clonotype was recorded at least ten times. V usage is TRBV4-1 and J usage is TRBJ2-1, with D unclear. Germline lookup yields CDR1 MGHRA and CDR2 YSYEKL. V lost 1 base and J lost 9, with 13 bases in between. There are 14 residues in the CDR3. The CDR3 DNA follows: TGCGCCAGCAGCCAAGTCGTCCGGACGGGTGAGCAGTTCTTC. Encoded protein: CASSQVVRTGEQFF.

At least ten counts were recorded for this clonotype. CDR3 sequence: CASSLGIYNEQFF. The CDR3 bases are TGCGCCAGCAGCTTGGGGATATACAATGAGCAGTTCTTC. The rearrangement links TRBV5-1 to TRBJ2-1; D gene ambiguous. CDR1 SGHRS and CDR2 YFSETQ come from the germline V gene. The CDR3 consists of 13 residues. V was cut by 0 bases and J by 4 bases, with 5 bases left in between.

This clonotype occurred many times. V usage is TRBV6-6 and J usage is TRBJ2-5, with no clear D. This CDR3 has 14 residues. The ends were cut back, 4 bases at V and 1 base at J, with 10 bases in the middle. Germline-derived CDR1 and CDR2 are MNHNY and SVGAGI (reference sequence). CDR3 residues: CASSLSGGQETQYF. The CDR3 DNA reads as TGTGCCAGCAGTTTGTCTGGTGGCCAAGAGACCCAGTACTTC.

The CDR3 region has the DNA TGTGCCAGCAGTCATTTTACAGGGGGCGGCGAGCAGTACTTC. This translates into CASSHFTGGGEQYF. V and J are TRBV28 and TRBJ2-7; 9 nucleotides line up with TRBD1. Germline CDR1 reads MDHEN; CDR2 reads SYDVKM. The CDR3 is 14 amino acids. V gave up 5 bases and J gave up 6 bases; unmatched junction bases: 8.

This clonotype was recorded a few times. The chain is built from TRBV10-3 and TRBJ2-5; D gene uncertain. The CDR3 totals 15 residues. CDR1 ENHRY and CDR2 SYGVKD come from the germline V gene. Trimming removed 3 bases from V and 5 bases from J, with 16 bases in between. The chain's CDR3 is CAISEEAGSGETQYF. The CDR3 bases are TGTGCCATCAGTGAAGAGGCAGGCTCCGGCGAGACCCAGTACTTC.

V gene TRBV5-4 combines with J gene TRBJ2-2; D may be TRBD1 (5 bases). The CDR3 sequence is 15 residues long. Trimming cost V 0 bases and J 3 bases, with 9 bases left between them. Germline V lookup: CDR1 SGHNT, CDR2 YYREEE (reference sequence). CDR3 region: CASSLETAYTGELFF. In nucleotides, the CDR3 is TGTGCCAGCAGCTTGGAGACAGCATACACCGGGGAGCTGTTTTTT.

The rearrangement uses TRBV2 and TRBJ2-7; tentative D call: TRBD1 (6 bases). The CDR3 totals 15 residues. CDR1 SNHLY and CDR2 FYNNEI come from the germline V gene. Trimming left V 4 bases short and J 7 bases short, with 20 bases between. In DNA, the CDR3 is TGTGCCAGCAGTGGCCAGGGGACCCGTTCGACTGAGCAGTACTTC. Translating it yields CASSGQGTRSTEQYF.